Listed below are T cell receptor beta chains from one sample, sequenced in a study of Ad26.COV2.S vaccination and SARS-CoV-2 variants. Profiled with immunoSEQ multiplex PCR; TCRdb holds only in-frame clones, not every one. The sample yields hundreds of thousands of clones, 75% to 95% seen once. The source was peripheral blood, collected in a trial of Ad26.COV2.S vaccine versus placebo. The receptors derive from a person between 18 and 65 years old who received the Ad26.COV2.S COVID-19 vaccine or a placebo. Both conserved end residues are part of each CDR3. A clone size is listed for some rows: how often the clone was seen (once, few, many), or a class if it is expanded.

TRBJ1-1 | once | 12 | TRBV30 | CAWSGVLTEAFF
TRBJ2-3 | NA | 12 | TRBV12-3/TRBV12-4 | CASSLFTDTQYF
TRBJ1-5 | NA | 15 | TRBV25-1 | CASQSPGTGNQPQHF
TRBJ1-2 | NA | 16 | TRBV21-1 | CASSKKRAPNLHGYTF
TRBJ1-4 | NA | 15 | TRBV4-1 | CASSHPTQGEEKLFF
TRBJ2-7 | once | 13 | TRBV4-3 | CASSQDAGYEQYF
TRBJ1-1 | NA | 14 | TRBV7-9 | CASSRDHLNTEAFF
TRBJ2-5 | NA | 14 | TRBV21-1 | CASSKVPSRETQYF
TRBJ2-1 | NA | 13 | TRBV5-5 | CASSPLAYNEQFF
TRBJ2-5 | NA | 12 | TRBV6-5 | CASRAPQETQYF
TRBJ2-1 | NA | 16 | TRBV4-1 | CASSQSGTSGYNEQFF
TRBJ1-1 | NA | 14 | TRBV7-9 | CASSVVQMNTEAFF
TRBJ1-1 | NA | 11 | TRBV6-5 | CASSTVAEAFF
TRBJ2-6 | NA | 18 | TRBV5-8 | CASSLHRPGTSGANVLTF
TRBJ2-7 | NA | 14 | TRBV7-2 | CASSSPGPSHEQYF
TRBJ2-4 | NA | 18 | TRBV7-9 | CASSAGTSGRSVKNIQYF
TRBJ2-7 | NA | 16 | TRBV6-1 | CASSEASSGTAYEQYF
TRBJ2-3 | NA | 14 | TRBV5-5 | CASSLARPPEKQYF
TRBJ2-5 | NA | 14 | TRBV19 | CASRGLAGGETQYF
TRBJ1-5 | NA | 13 | TRBV28 | CASSRDSNQPQHF
TRBJ2-5 | NA | 17 | TRBV5-1 | CASSSTPQGVSQETQYF
TRBJ2-5 | few | 13 | TRBV2 | CASSLQGWETQYF
TRBJ2-1 | NA | 17 | TRBV20-1 | CSASSALSGGSYNEQFF
TRBJ2-1 | NA | 15 | TRBV14 | CASSYYYRDYNEQFF
TRBJ2-7 | NA | 12 | TRBV25-1 | CASSTRSDEQYF
TRBJ1-1 | NA | 13 | TRBV4-3 | CASSLEPNTEAFF
TRBJ1-2 | once | 15 | TRBV7-9 | CASFSGTGDVYGYTF
TRBJ1-2 | NA | 16 | TRBV3-1/TRBV3-2 | CASSLSYDKIAYGYTF
TRBJ1-1 | NA | 12 | TRBV6-2/TRBV6-3 | CASSYGPSGAFF
TRBJ2-7 | NA | 17 | TRBV5-1 | CASSRIWTSGVSYEQYF
TRBJ2-7 | NA | 13 | TRBV19 | CASSMLTGDEQYF
TRBJ2-2 | NA | 16 | TRBV7-6 | CASSPGAGGYTGELFF
TRBJ1-2 | NA | 13 | TRBV21-1 | CASKPTGAEGYTF
TRBJ2-1 | NA | 14 | TRBV2 | CASSGTWEYNEQFF
TRBJ1-5 | NA | 13 | TRBV15 | CATSTQIDQPQHF
TRBJ2-1 | NA | 15 | TRBV3-1/TRBV3-2 | CASSQVTGNPNEQFF
TRBJ1-2 | NA | 14 | TRBV6-5 | CASKSLGGNYGYTF
TRBJ2-5 | once | 13 | TRBV23-1 | CASSQPGEETQYF
TRBJ2-1 | NA | 17 | TRBV7-6 | CASSRDLAGGRYNEQFF
TRBJ2-7 | NA | 12 | TRBV2 | CASKYISYEQYF
TRBJ2-7 | NA | 15 | TRBV6-6 | CASSRGLSTSYEQYF
TRBJ2-1 | NA | 15 | TRBV9 | CASSASGSSYNEQFF
TRBJ1-1 | NA | 13 | TRBV6-5 | CASRGGQTTEAFF
TRBJ2-7 | few | 14 | TRBV2 | CASSDPGTDYEQYF
TRBJ2-3 | NA | 15 | TRBV9 | CASSVDLSSGSTQYF
TRBJ2-1 | few | 11 | TRBV20-1 | CSTTSASEQFF
TRBJ1-2 | NA | 13 | TRBV5-1 | CASSADSSYGYTF
TRBJ1-1 | NA | 16 | TRBV19 | CASSMLQGRKGTEAFF
TRBJ1-3 | few | 16 | TRBV24-1 | CATSDSRQGAGNTIYF
TRBJ2-7 | NA | 14 | TRBV3-1/TRBV3-2 | CASSHSGRSYEQYF
TRBJ1-4 | NA | 14 | TRBV19 | CASSPRAGGEKLFF
TRBJ1-1 | NA | 16 | TRBV5-1 | CASSPLGQIMNTEAFF